The sequence of this TCR beta chain was determined in a study of naive and memory T cell subsets. Overall study results and limits: A few larger clonotypes appeared in naive repertoires, especially CD8, possibly memory cells re-expressing CD45RA. Each distinct alpha or beta sequence counts as one clonotype.

Germline loops: CDR1 MNHEY, CDR2 SMNVEV (reference sequence). The CDR3 is 13 amino acids. V lost 4 bases to trimming and J lost 2 bases, with 7 bases between them. The beta constant-region primer was an equimolar mix of two oligonucleotides covering TRBC1 and TRBC2. Four rounds of PCR amplified the ligated cDNA using nested alpha and beta constant-region primers plus SP2. TCRdb used MiXCR to reprocess the UMI-ligation and nested PCR reads, holding one entry per CDR3 protein. Of over 110,000 distinct CDR3 sequences in the sample, about a fifth are singletons; the top ten hold around 0.63%. This clonotype was recorded a few times. Its antigen is unknown.

This chain uses TRBV27 with TRBJ2-3; no firm D call. This TCR was recovered from a human donor in good health. The sequenced sample was naive CD8+ T cells from blood. The CDR3 bases are TGTGCCAGCAGTTCCTTCAACACAGATACGCAGTATTTT. This codes for CASSSFNTDTQYF.